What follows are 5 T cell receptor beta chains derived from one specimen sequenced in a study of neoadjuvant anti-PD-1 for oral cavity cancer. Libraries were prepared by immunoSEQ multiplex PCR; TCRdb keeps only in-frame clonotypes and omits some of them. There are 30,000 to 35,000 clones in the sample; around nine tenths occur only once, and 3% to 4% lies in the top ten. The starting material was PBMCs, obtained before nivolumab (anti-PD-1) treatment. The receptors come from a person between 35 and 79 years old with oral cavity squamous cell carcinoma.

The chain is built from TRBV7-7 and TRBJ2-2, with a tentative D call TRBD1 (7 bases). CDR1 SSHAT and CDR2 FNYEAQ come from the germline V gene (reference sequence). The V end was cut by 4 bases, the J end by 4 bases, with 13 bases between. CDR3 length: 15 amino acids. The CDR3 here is CASSSQGGGTGELFF. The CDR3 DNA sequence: TGTGCCAGCAGCTCCCAGGGGGGTGGCACCGGGGAGCTGTTTTTT.

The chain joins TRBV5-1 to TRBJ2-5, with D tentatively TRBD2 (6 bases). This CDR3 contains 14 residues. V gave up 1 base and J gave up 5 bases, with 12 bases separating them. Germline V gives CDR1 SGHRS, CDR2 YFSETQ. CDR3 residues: CASSLPSGGETQYF. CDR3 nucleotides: TGCGCCAGCAGCTTGCCCTCCGGAGGGGAGACCCAGTACTTC.

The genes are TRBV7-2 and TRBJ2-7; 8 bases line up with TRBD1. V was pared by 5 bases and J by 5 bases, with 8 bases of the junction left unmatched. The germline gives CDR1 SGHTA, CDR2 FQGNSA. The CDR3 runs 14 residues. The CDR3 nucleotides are TGTGCCAGCAGCCTACAGACAGGGGAAGACGAGCAGTACTTC. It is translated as CASSLQTGEDEQYF.

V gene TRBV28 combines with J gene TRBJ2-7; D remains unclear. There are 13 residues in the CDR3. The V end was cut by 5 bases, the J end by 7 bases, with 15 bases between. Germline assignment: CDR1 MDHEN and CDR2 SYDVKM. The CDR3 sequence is CASSLSGVGEQYF. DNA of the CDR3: TGTGCCAGCAGTCTCTCCGGTGTGGGAGAGCAGTACTTC.

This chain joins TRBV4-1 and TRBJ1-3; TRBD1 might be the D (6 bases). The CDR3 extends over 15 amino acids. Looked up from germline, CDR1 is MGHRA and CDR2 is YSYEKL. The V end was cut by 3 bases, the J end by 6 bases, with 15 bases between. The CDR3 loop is CASSHKGGFENTIYF. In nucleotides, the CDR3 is TGCGCCAGCAGCCACAAAGGGGGTTTTGAAAACACCATATATTTT.